This paragraph reports one T cell receptor (beta chain). The entry originates in a study of blood T cell repertoires in COVID-19. The overall study: The United States, Italy and Spain provided the acute and convalescent COVID-19 samples. T cells, B-cell-depleted T cells, or PBMCs supplied cDNA or gDNA.

Trimming cost V 4 bases and J 7 bases; bases outside gene matches: 16. The V gene's germline CDR1 is MNHEY and CDR2 SVGEGT. The CDR3 totals 17 residues. As processed by the authors: Reference gene primer amplification gave estimated nucleated cell counts. Repertoires were generated with immunoSEQ multiplex PCR, while TCRdb's copy carries only in-frame clones and drops some. V, J and clone size derive from that table, while D and trimming were established from the DNA sequence. This table holds 95,000 to 150,000 clones, 70% to 80% found once. The TCR sequence derives from a woman at least 80 years old with acute or convalescent COVID-19. The specimen was peripheral blood. The chain is built from TRBV6-2 or TRBV6-3 and TRBJ1-5, with 7 bases aligning to TRBD1. The CDR3 nucleotides are TGTGCCAGCAGTTTCCGACCTAACAGGGGAGCAGGGCAGCCCCAGCATTTT. The encoded protein is CASSFRPNRGAGQPQHF.